These 7 T cell receptor beta chains originate from one sample sequenced in a study of blood T cells in healthy people across ages. Alongside a J-beta primer mix, a sample-barcoded 5' primer served in a second PCR lasting roughly 6 to 11 cycles. Using its own MiXCR run on the 5' RACE reads, TCRdb lists one record per CDR3 protein. The table includes about 800,000 distinct CDR3 sequences, around 25% detected once. The same data also went into a second study, on T cells of mothers and their children.

The sequenced sample was blood. The origin of the receptors is a boy younger than 18 in good health.

The genes are TRBV2 and TRBJ2-5; D call uncertain. V gave up 10 bases and J gave up 0 bases, with 9 bases separating them. In germline, CDR1 is SNHLY, CDR2 FYNNEI. The CDR3 sequence is 12 residues long. This CDR3 reads CATTPYQETQYF. The CDR3 bases are TGTGCCACGACACCGTACCAAGAGACCCAGTACTTC. Using reference TRBV2 and TRBJ2-5 for the parts outside the CDR3, the full variable domain is EPEVTQTPSHQVTQMGQEVILRCVPISNHLYFYWYRQILGQKVEFLVSFYNNEISEKSEIFDDQFSVERPDGSNFTLKIRSTKLEDSAMYFCATTPYQETQYFGPGTRLLVL.

This chain links TRBV13 with TRBJ2-7; TRBD2 agrees at 9 bases. The ends lost 5 bases at V and 1 base at J; junction bases unmatched: 6. The germline V gene has CDR1 PRHDT and CDR2 FYEKMQ (reference sequence). The CDR3 covers 15 residues. The CDR3 nucleotides read TGTGCCAGCAGCAACCTAGCGGGGCCTTCCTACGAGCAGTACTTC. Its protein is CASSNLAGPSYEQYF. The whole variable domain, filled in from reference TRBV13 and TRBJ2-7, reads AAGVIQSPRHLIKEKRETATLKCYPIPRHDTVYWYQQGPGQDPQFLISFYEKMQSDKGSIPDRFSAQQFSDYHSELNMSSLELGDSALYFCASSNLAGPSYEQYFGPGTRLTVT.

This clonotype has more than one count but fewer than ten. This rearrangement joins TRBV10-3 to TRBJ2-7; the match to TRBD2 covers 8 bases. CDR1 and CDR2 (germline): ENHRY, SYGVKD. V gave up 8 bases and J gave up 7 bases; unmatched junction bases: 4. The CDR3 totals 11 residues. The CDR3 loop reads CAIGLASEQYF. The DNA for the CDR3 is TGTGCCATCGGACTAGCAAGTGAGCAGTACTTC.

The chain is built from TRBV7-2 and TRBJ1-4; D gene ambiguous. The V end was cut by 5 bases, the J end by 5 bases, with 12 bases between. Germline CDR1 reads SGHTA; CDR2 reads FQGNSA. The CDR3 length is 14 residues. The CDR3 region is CASSPQTENEKLFF. DNA of the CDR3: TGTGCCAGCAGCCCACAGACTGAGAATGAAAAACTGTTTTTT.

The chain combines TRBV29-1 with TRBJ2-6; D might be TRBD2 (5 bases). The CDR3 is 17 amino acids. From germline, CDR1 is SQVTM and CDR2 ANQGSEA. Trimming took off 6 bases at V and 0 bases at J, with 18 bases between the two ends. CDR3: CSVPSTEGSSGANVLTF. The CDR3 nucleotides are TGCAGCGTCCCCTCGACGGAAGGGAGCTCTGGGGCCAACGTCCTGACTTTC.

The chain recombines TRBV27 with TRBJ2-3; D tentatively reads TRBD1 or TRBD2 (6 bases each). V lost 2 bases and J 5 bases, leaving 17 bases between the germline ends. Looked up from germline, CDR1 is MNHEY and CDR2 is SMNVEV (reference sequence). This CDR3 comprises 16 residues. CDR3 residues: CASSLNPGAMGDTQYF. The CDR3 region has the DNA TGTGCCAGCAGTTTAAATCCGGGGGCTATGGGAGATACGCAGTATTTT.

The chain links TRBV7-3 to TRBJ2-1, with 8 bases matching TRBD2. The trim removed 5 bases at V and 8 bases at J, leaving 14 bases unmatched. The CDR3 is 16 amino acids. Germline CDR1 SGHTA, CDR2 FQGTGA. Written as DNA, the CDR3 is TGTGCCAGCAGCCCAGGGAGGGGCGGGGGGCTGGATGAGCAGTTCTTC. It codes for CASSPGRGGGLDEQFF.